Listed here are 20 T cell receptor beta chains from one sample, sequenced in a study of CD8+CD57+ T cells in acquired aplastic anemia. According to the study, genomic DNA was the template for TCR beta VDJ and CDR3 profiling. Each CDR3 protein is one row after TCRdb ran MiXCR on the reads. The sample carries 180,000 or so distinct CDR3 sequences, less than 55% recorded once. The source material was sorted CD4+, CD8+, or CD8+CD57+ T cells (not recorded which) from PBMCs. Receptors were obtained from a human donor in good health.

This clonotype was seen many times. The DNA of the CDR3 is TGTGCCAGCAGCTTATGGCAGGGGAACAATGAGCAGTTCTTC. This codes for CASSLWQGNNEQFF. This rearrangement joins TRBV11-3 to TRBJ2-1; D might be TRBD1 (6 bases). Trimming left V 2 bases short and J 5 bases short, with 10 bases between. The CDR3 loop spans 14 amino acids. Per the germline V gene, CDR1 is SGHNT and CDR2 is YENEEA.

This clonotype was detected once. The V call is TRBV20-1, the J call TRBJ2-1, with TRBD1 matching 8 bases. The CDR3 length is 17 residues. Germline loops: CDR1 DFQATT, CDR2 SNEGSKA (reference sequence). V trimming: 6 bases; J trimming: 0 bases; junction bases outside the gene matches: 13. As DNA, the CDR3 is TGCAGTGCGCGAAAGGAGGACAGGGTCAGCTCCTACAATGAGCAGTTCTTC. Translation gives CSARKEDRVSSYNEQFF.

V gene TRBV7-9 combines with J gene TRBJ1-1; D not resolved. The CDR3 is 10 residues long. V lost 2 bases, J lost 11 bases, and 6 bases lay in between. Per the germline V gene, CDR1 is SEHNR and CDR2 is FQNEAQ (reference sequence). CDR3 region: CASSLIPAFF. In DNA, the CDR3 is TGTGCCAGCAGCTTAATCCCGGCTTTCTTT.

This clonotype occurred many times. This sequence joins TRBV20-1 and TRBJ2-7; 11 positions match TRBD2. Germline CDR1 reads DFQATT; CDR2 reads SNEGSKA (reference sequence). V dropped 0 bases and J dropped 3; count of bases not matched to a gene: 13. This CDR3 region has 18 residues. The CDR3 reads CSARDAPTSGRKLYEQYF. The CDR3 bases are TGCAGTGCTAGAGATGCACCCACTAGCGGGAGAAAACTCTACGAGCAGTACTTC.

This clonotype was detected once. The chain recombines TRBV7-8 with TRBJ2-3; a weak D match, TRBD1 (5 bases). The CDR3 sequence is 16 residues long. V was shortened by 2 bases and J by 0 bases, with 12 bases between the two germline ends. Per germline, CDR1 SGHVS and CDR2 FQNEAQ. The CDR3 loop reads CASSLRQTTSTDTQYF. CDR3 DNA: TGTGCCAGCAGCTTAAGACAGACGACTAGCACAGATACGCAGTATTTT.

The V call is TRBV6-1, the J call TRBJ1-4; the D gene is possibly TRBD1 (5 bases). Trimming pared 7 bases from V and 1 base from J, leaving 16 bases between. CDR3 length equals 16 residues. CDR1 is MNHNS, CDR2 SASEGT, per germline. The CDR3 DNA is TGTGCCAGCACCGTTAATTGGAGGGGAACTAATGAAAAACTGTTTTTT. Its translation is CASTVNWRGTNEKLFF.

This chain joins TRBV7-9 and TRBJ2-5, with 15 bases aligning to TRBD2. Trimming removed 5 bases from V and 5 bases from J; junction bases left unmatched: 15. The germline V gene encodes CDR1 SEHNR and CDR2 FQNEAQ (reference sequence). The CDR3 runs 19 residues. Written as DNA, the CDR3 is TGTGCCAGCAGCCCACAGCCGGGACTAGCGGGAGGAAAACAGGAGACCCAGTACTTC. It encodes CASSPQPGLAGGKQETQYF. Drawing the rest from reference TRBV7-9 and TRBJ2-5, the complete variable domain is DTGVSQNPRHKITKRGQNVTFRCDPISEHNRLYWYRQTLGQGPEFLTYFQNEAQLEKSRLLSDRFSAERPKGSFSTLEIQRTEQGDSAMYLCASSPQPGLAGGKQETQYFGPGTRLLVL.

This clonotype was observed many times. The J gene is TRBJ2-6, the V gene TRBV5-6; tentatively, D is TRBD1 (5 bases). CDR3 size: 15 residues. The germline V gene has CDR1 SGHDT and CDR2 YYEEEE. V lost 4 bases and J 4 bases, leaving 12 bases between the germline ends. This CDR3 reads CASSVRVPGANVLTF. The CDR3 nucleotides are TGTGCCAGCAGCGTCAGGGTCCCCGGGGCCAACGTCCTGACTTTC.

V usage is TRBV7-6 and J usage is TRBJ2-7; unclear D gene. Between the trimmed V and J ends, which lost 6 bases and 2 bases, there was a span of 8 bases. The CDR3 is 12 amino acids. Per the germline V gene, CDR1 is SGHVS and CDR2 is FNYEAQ. This CDR3 reads CASSETPYEQYF. The CDR3 DNA reads TGTGCCAGCAGTGAAACCCCCTACGAGCAGTACTTC.

This clonotype appeared many times. The V and J genes are TRBV19 and TRBJ1-2; D ambiguous. Germline V CDR1 and CDR2: LNHDA, SQIVND (reference sequence). V dropped 2 bases and J dropped 4 bases, with 14 bases sitting between them. The CDR3 length is 15 residues. CDR3 DNA: TGTGCCAGTAGTATATCCCCGGGCACTCTCTATGGCTACACCTTC. Encoded protein: CASSISPGTLYGYTF.

J is TRBJ2-2 and V is TRBV2, with D uncertain. This CDR3 has 18 amino acids. Germline CDR1 and CDR2: SNHLY and FYNNEI. The V end was cut by 5 bases, the J end by 3 bases, with 22 bases between. The DNA for the CDR3 is TGTGCCAGCAGTAAATGGCGTTCCCCAGCAACGGACACCGGGGAGCTGTTTTTT. It is translated as CASSKWRSPATDTGELFF.

In its sample, this clonotype was seen many times. The V and J genes are TRBV7-3 and TRBJ2-3, with D perhaps matching TRBD2 (5 bases). The CDR3 sequence is 14 residues long. Trimming took 0 bases from V and 6 from J, leaving 10 bases between them. Germline-derived CDR1 and CDR2 are SGHTA and FQGTGA. The CDR3 is CASSLTSVADTQYF. The CDR3 region has the DNA TGTGCCAGCAGCTTAACTTCGGTAGCGGATACGCAGTATTTT.

This clonotype came up many times. The chain couples TRBV4-3 to TRBJ2-1; no definite D call. V shed 5 bases and J shed 8 bases, with 13 bases lying between them. This CDR3 is 13 amino acids long. The germline CDR1 and CDR2 sequences are LGHNA and YSLEER. The CDR3: CASSARRSDEQFF. The CDR3 DNA follows: TGCGCCAGCAGCGCCCGACGGAGCGATGAGCAGTTCTTC.

In its sample, this clonotype was seen many times. The chain has TRBV5-5 and TRBJ2-5; no firm D call. Germline V gene sequence: CDR1 SGHKS, CDR2 YYEKEE (reference sequence). Between the trimmed V and J ends, which lost 0 bases and 5 bases, there was a span of 14 bases. The CDR3 contains 15 residues. The CDR3 coding sequence is TGTGCCAGCAGCTTGGCTGGCCTTCGGTCGGAGACCCAGTACTTC. This translates into CASSLAGLRSETQYF.

The chain couples TRBV4-2 to TRBJ2-7; the D gene could be TRBD1 or TRBD2 (5 bases each). Germline CDR1 is LGHNA and CDR2 is YNFKEQ. V was cut by 1 base and J by 6 bases, with 19 bases left in between. The length of the CDR3 is 16 residues. CDR3 residues: CASSQGAGASSGEQYF. The DNA of the CDR3 is TGTGCCAGCAGCCAAGGAGCCGGGGCTAGCTCGGGCGAGCAGTACTTC.

This clonotype occurred a few times. The chain employs TRBV7-2 and TRBJ2-7, with D perhaps matching TRBD1 (5 bases). The ends were cut back, 2 bases at V and 4 bases at J, with 9 bases in the middle. The CDR3 sequence is 13 residues long. CDR1 SGHTA and CDR2 FQGNSA come from the germline V gene. The CDR3 region is CASSLRGRYEQYF. DNA of the CDR3: TGTGCCAGCAGCTTAAGGGGTAGATACGAGCAGTACTTC. Combining the CDR3 with reference TRBV7-2 and TRBJ2-7 gives the whole variable domain GAGVSQSPSNKVTEKGKDVELRCDPISGHTALYWYRQSLGQGLEFLIYFQGNSAPDKSGLPSDRFSAERTGGSVSTLTIQRTQQEDSAVYLCASSLRGRYEQYFGPGTRLTVT.

Ten or more counts support this clonotype. The chain recombines TRBV6-1 with TRBJ2-7; no clear D. Trimming stripped 7 bases from V and 2 bases from J, with 6 bases between. Germline lookup yields CDR1 MNHNS and CDR2 SASEGT. This CDR3 is 11 amino acids long. Here the CDR3 DNA reads TGTGCCAGCAAGACCGCCTACGAGCAGTACTTC. Residues: CASKTAYEQYF.

The V gene is TRBV9, the J gene TRBJ2-7, with TRBD2 matching 7 bases. CDR1 is SGDLS and CDR2 is YYNGEE in the germline V gene. Unmatched junction bases numbered 9, after V lost 3 bases and J lost 3 bases. The length of the CDR3 is 15 residues. CDR3 nucleotide sequence: TGTGCCAGCAGCGCGGGGGAGGGAGGAGGCTACGAGCAGTACTTC. Translated: CASSAGEGGGYEQYF. The complete variable domain, with remaining parts taken from reference TRBV9 and TRBJ2-7, reads DSGVTQTPKHLITATGQRVTLRCSPRSGDLSVYWYQQSLDQGLQFLIQYYNGEERAKGNILERFSAQQFPDLHSELNLSSLELGDSALYFCASSAGEGGGYEQYFGPGTRLTVT.

On this clonotype: In this CDR3 the conserved last residue, phenylalanine or tryptophan, is missing, so a read error is likely. V gene TRBV10-3 combines with J gene TRBJ1-1; the D gene is possibly TRBD1 (6 bases). Germline CDR1 ENHRY, CDR2 SYGVKD. The length of the CDR3 is 13 residues. The V and J ends lost 1 base and 6 bases respectively, with 9 bases between them. Here the CDR3 DNA reads TGTGCCATCAGTGAGTTACAGGGCGCTGAAGCTTTCCTT. It encodes CAISELQGAEAFL.

The chain joins TRBV27 to TRBJ1-6, with D unresolved. Trimming cost V 2 bases and J 12 bases, with 14 bases left between them. There are 14 residues in the CDR3. Germline CDR1 MNHEY, CDR2 SMNVEV (reference sequence). The CDR3 coding sequence is TGTGCCAGCAGTTTAAGCCACAGCCTCAAACCCCTCCACTTT. This translates into CASSLSHSLKPLHF.